This paragraph covers one T cell receptor (beta chain) sequence. The antigen is not known. The time point: patch test 1, 2 weeks after DPC sensitization. Treatment described: therapeutic diphenylcyclopropenone sensitization with weekly scalp DPC. The data belong to a study of human T cells and chemical hapten exposure. Whole-study results and caveats: Given that the donors had alopecia, their immune response may differ from that seen in healthy people. PT1 expanded TCR counts and patch test score correlated positively.

TCRdb fed the RACE reads into MiXCR, producing one record per CDR3 protein. The sample carries 150,000 to 200,000 distinct CDR3 sequences, more than 14% recorded once. Trimming shortened V by 7 bases and J by 6 bases, and 18 bases separated the two germline ends. The CDR3 spans 15 residues. The chain recombines TRBV12-3 or TRBV12-4 with TRBJ2-2, with D possibly TRBD2 on 5 matching bases. This TCR was sampled from a woman aged 25 to 45 with alopecia areata. Some clones in this sample may be carry-over from other donors' samples. Sequencing was performed on whole blood, taken in connection with sensitization to the hapten diphenylcyclopropenone (DPC). CDR3 nucleotide sequence: TGTGCCAGCACCGTCCAGTCGGGGATCCCCGGGGAGCTGTTTTTT. Translated, it gives CASTVQSGIPGELFF.